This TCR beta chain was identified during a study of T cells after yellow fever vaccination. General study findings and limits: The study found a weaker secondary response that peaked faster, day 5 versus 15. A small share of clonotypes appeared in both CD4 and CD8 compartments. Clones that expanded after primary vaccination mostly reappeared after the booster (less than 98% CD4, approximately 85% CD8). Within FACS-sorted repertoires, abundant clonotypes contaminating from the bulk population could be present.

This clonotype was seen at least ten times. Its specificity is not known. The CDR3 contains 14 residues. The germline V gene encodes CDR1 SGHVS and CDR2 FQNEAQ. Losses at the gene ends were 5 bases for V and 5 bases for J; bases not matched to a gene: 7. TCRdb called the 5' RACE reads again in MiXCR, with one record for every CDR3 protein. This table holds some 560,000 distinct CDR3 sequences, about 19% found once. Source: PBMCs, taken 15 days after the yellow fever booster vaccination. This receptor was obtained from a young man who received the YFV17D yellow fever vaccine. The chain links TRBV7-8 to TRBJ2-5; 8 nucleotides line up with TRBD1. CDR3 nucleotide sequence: TGTGCCAGCAGCCTCGGGACAGGCGGGGAGACCCAGTACTTC. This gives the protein CASSLGTGGETQYF.